The table lists the clone carrying this TCR beta chain with many counts. MiXCR, run by TCRdb on the 5' RACE reads, gives a single entry per CDR3 protein. Of roughly 90,000 distinct CDR3 sequences detected, roughly 8.3% appear once; the ten largest clones hold 8.5% to 10%. These data are taken from a study of CD8 T cells in ankylosing spondylitis. The V gene lost 2 bases and the J gene lost 6 bases, with 11 bases spanning the gap. Per the germline V gene, CDR1 is KGHSH and CDR2 is LQKENI. This CDR3 has 15 amino acids. This clonotype originated in a male donor with ankylosing spondylitis or in good health (not recorded which). Sequences were obtained from blood, either unsorted or a sorted T cell fraction (not recorded which). The gene calls are TRBV18 and TRBJ1-6; D gene unclear. CDR3 in DNA: TGTGCCAGCTCACCAGAGTGGAACCCTAATTCACCCCTCCACTTT. Translating gives CASSPEWNPNSPLHF.